The clone carrying this T cell receptor beta chain was seen just once. The data belong to a study of blood T cell repertoires in COVID-19. The overall study: COVID-19 samples collected from the United States, Italy and Spain covered acute and convalescent phases. T cells, B-cell-depleted T cells, or PBMCs provided the cDNA or gDNA that served as material.

Assay used: immunoSEQ multiplex PCR; TCRdb lists only in-frame clones, some missing. The sample has a few hundred thousand clones, around nine tenths seen once. The specimen was peripheral blood. The clonotype was recovered from a woman aged 55-69 years with acute or convalescent COVID-19.

Here the CDR3 reads CASSYDGQGGYTF. CDR3 coding DNA: TGTGCCAGCAGTTACGACGGTCAGGGGGGCTACACCTTC. The chain links TRBV6-6 to TRBJ1-2; maybe TRBD1 (6 bases). The CDR3 is 13 residues long. Trimming removed 2 bases from V and 8 bases from J, with 12 bases in between. Germline assignment: CDR1 MNHNY and CDR2 SVGAGI (reference sequence).